The 18 T cell receptor beta chains below come from one sample, sequenced in a study of CD4 and CD8 cells across lung adenocarcinoma regions (dated by TCRdb to the late 2010s). Library creation used PCR. Sequenced on a HiSeq X Ten. The public reads were run again by TCRdb, first through fastp at Q25 and then through MiXCR, and only productive beta chains were kept. Records with the same CDR3 protein are collapsed into one entry carrying the most frequent genes and DNA. This sample comprises thousands of distinct CDR3 sequences, around 54% of them detected only once. Of the sample, approximately 24% is held by the ten largest clones. Material for sequencing was CD4+ T cells from the margin of a lung tumor. In light of the paper, this sample's cell subset or site label describes: tumor margin region. The receptor source for this set is a female donor with lung adenocarcinoma. The CD4 and CD8 labels of this study may be unreliable.

The rearrangement uses TRBV6-1 and TRBJ2-4; D tentatively reads TRBD1 or TRBD2 (5 bases each). TRBJ2-3 matches the DNA end more closely, so the J call is doubtful. The V gene's germline CDR1 is MNHNS and CDR2 SASEGT. The CDR3 is 12 residues long. CDR3 DNA: TGTGCCGGGCACCGGGGCAAAAACACTCAGTATTTT. Translating it yields CAGHRGKNTQYF.

This clonotype was detected a few times. J is TRBJ2-2 and V is TRBV10-1; TRBD2 matches 11 bases. The CDR3 is 20 residues long. Germline V lookup: CDR1 WNHNN, CDR2 SYGVQD (reference sequence). Trimming took 10 bases from V and 3 from J; bases not matched to a gene: 22. The CDR3 DNA reads TGCGCCACCAACCACCCTTGCACTAGCGGGAGTACCCGGGACACCGGGGAGCTGTTTTTT. Translation gives CATNHPCTSGSTRDTGELFF.

In its sample, this clonotype ranks as large. The V and J genes are TRBV27 and TRBJ2-3, with TRBD1 as a possible D gene (6 bases). This CDR3 has 15 amino acids. The germline gives CDR1 MNHEY, CDR2 SMNVEV (reference sequence). The V end lost 5 bases, the J end lost 0 bases, and 12 bases lay between the germline ends. The CDR3 loop reads CASSPRDTSTDTQYF. DNA for the CDR3: TGTGCCAGCAGTCCCCGGGACACTAGCACAGATACGCAGTATTTT.

V is TRBV27 and J is TRBJ2-7, with D possibly being TRBD1 (6 bases). Germline V gives CDR1 MNHEY, CDR2 SMNVEV (reference sequence). V shed 6 bases and J shed 0 bases, with 15 bases lying between them. CDR3 length: 15 amino acids. The CDR3 is CASSVPGVGSYEQYF. Written as DNA, the CDR3 is TGTGCCAGCAGCGTCCCAGGGGTAGGCTCCTACGAGCAGTACTTC.

This clonotype was counted a few times. The chain combines TRBV27 with TRBJ2-5, with a tentative D call TRBD1 (5 bases). The CDR3 totals 13 residues. V dropped 2 bases and J dropped 2 bases, with 6 bases sitting between them. Germline loops: CDR1 MNHEY, CDR2 SMNVEV (reference sequence). The DNA of the CDR3 is TGTGCCAGCAGTTTAAGGGGTCAAGAGACCCAGTACTTC. It specifies CASSLRGQETQYF.

V is TRBV6-1 and J is TRBJ2-5; 9 bases are a match to TRBD1. This CDR3 is built from 18 residues. Per germline, CDR1 MNHNS and CDR2 SASEGT. Trimming cost V 1 base and J 0 bases; bases outside gene matches: 9. The CDR3 DNA is TGTGCCAGCAGTGAAGACTTTAGGACAGGGGTGAACCAAGAGACCCAGTACTTC. This encodes CASSEDFRTGVNQETQYF.

The rearrangement joins TRBV7-2 to TRBJ2-1, with D perhaps matching TRBD1 (6 bases). The end of the DNA fits TRBJ2-5 better, so the J call may be wrong. CDR1 is SGHTA and CDR2 is FQGNSA in the germline V gene. The CDR3 consists of 12 residues. The CDR3 DNA sequence: TGTGCCAGCAGCTGGGACATGGGGACCCAGTACTTC. Encoded protein: CASSWDMGTQYF.

The chain carries TRBV27 and TRBJ2-4; D gene ambiguous. This CDR3 comprises 15 residues. V shed 7 bases and J shed 13 bases, with 26 bases lying between them. The germline CDR1 and CDR2 sequences are MNHEY and SMNVEV (reference sequence). CDR3 loop: CASTHVGRDQNTQYF. The CDR3 DNA reads as TGTGCCAGCACGCACGTCGGCCGTGACCAAAACACCCAGTACTTC.

The gene calls are TRBV6-1 and TRBJ2-1; TRBD2 aligns across 8 bases. The CDR3 covers 12 residues. CDR1 is MNHNS and CDR2 is SASEGT in the germline V gene. With 4 bases clipped from V and 13 bases from J, the junction kept 6 bases outside the gene matches. The CDR3 loop is CASSGPGGAQFF. The CDR3 DNA sequence: TGTGCCAGCAGTGGGCCCGGGGGGGCCCAGTTCTTC.

This clonotype was seen once. A much larger clone lies one base from this, so it may be a read error. The chain employs TRBV5-1 and TRBJ2-3; TRBD1 or TRBD2 may be the D gene (5 bases each). The CDR3 covers 14 residues. The V end was cut by 3 bases, the J end by 5 bases, with 13 bases between. CDR1 SGHRS and CDR2 YFSETQ come from the germline V gene. The CDR3 nucleotides read TGCGCCAGCAGCTCGAGGGGTTTCTTAGATACGCAGTATTTT. This sequence encodes CASSSRGFLDTQYF.

This clonotype has just a few counts. This chain connects TRBV6-1 to TRBJ2-1, with D hard to call. In germline, CDR1 is MNHNS, CDR2 SASEGT. Trimming removed 5 bases from V and 4 bases from J, with 12 bases in between. The CDR3 length is 14 residues. The CDR3 DNA reads as TGTGCCAGCAGTCCAAGGACGGTTTACAATGAGCAGTTCTTC. Its protein is CASSPRTVYNEQFF.

The chain links TRBV4-3 to TRBJ1-2; 10 bases fit TRBD1. Germline V lookup: CDR1 LGHNA, CDR2 YSLEER. V lost 3 bases and J lost 4; bases outside the gene matches: 11. The CDR3 runs to 17 residues. CDR3 sequence: CASSQGQGTPLGYGYTF. The CDR3 coding sequence is TGCGCCAGCAGCCAGGGACAGGGGACGCCGTTAGGCTATGGCTACACCTTC.

On this clonotype itself: As the CDR3 is not closed by the conserved phenylalanine or tryptophan, this likely results from a read error. The DNA is left out, because the CDR3 cannot be placed on it with certainty; the CDR3 is given as TCRdb lists it. The chain links TRBV18 to TRBJ2-5; TRBD1, as called in the table, went unchecked against the DNA. The germline CDR1 and CDR2 sequences are KGHSH and LQKENI. Both ends counted, the CDR3 spans 11 residues. CDR3 protein: CIFRRDRVSPC.

This clonotype is labeled as medium-sized (0.01 to 0.1%). This sequence joins TRBV6-1 and TRBJ2-1, with D hard to call. Judging by the DNA end, TRBJ2-5 fits better; the J call may be wrong. The germline CDR1 and CDR2 sequences are MNHNS and SASEGT. The CDR3 runs to 15 residues. DNA of the CDR3: TGTGCCAGCAGTGAATGGACCGCCGTAGTTGGGACCCAGTACTTC. Its translation: CASSEWTAVVGTQYF.

The table lists this clonotype with a few counts. The chain recombines TRBV6-5 with TRBJ2-3, with no clear D. This CDR3 region has 13 residues. With 3 bases removed from V and 10 bases from J, the gap between germline ends came to 14 bases. CDR1 is MNHEY and CDR2 is SVGAGI in the germline V gene. CDR3 DNA: TGTGCCAGCAGTTATGACGCAGACCGCCCGCAGTATTTT. It encodes CASSYDADRPQYF.

Within the sample, this clonotype is medium-sized. The J gene is TRBJ2-3, the V gene TRBV4-2, with 8 bases matching TRBD2. CDR1 is LGHNA, CDR2 YNFKEQ, per germline. V was clipped by 0 bases and J by 8 bases; unmatched bases: 25. This CDR3 has 21 residues. DNA for the CDR3: TGTGCCAGCAGCCAAGAACAAACGGCGACCGGGACTAGGGCCGTCGGAGGTACGCAGTATTTT. This translates into CASSQEQTATGTRAVGGTQYF.

This clonotype was picked up a small number of times. The J gene is TRBJ2-6, the V gene TRBV27, with no clear D. Germline lookup yields CDR1 MNHEY and CDR2 SMNVEV (reference sequence). This CDR3 region has 15 residues. With 0 bases removed from V and 3 bases from J, the gap between germline ends came to 6 bases. CDR3 nucleotides: TGTGCCAGCAGTTTATCGGCTTTTGGGGCCAACGTCCTGACTTTC. Encoded protein: CASSLSAFGANVLTF. Based on the CDR3 plus reference TRBV27 and TRBJ2-6, the full variable domain is EAQVTQNPRYLITVTGKKLTVTCSQNMNHEYMSWYRQDPGLGLRQIYYSMNVEVTDKGDVPEGYKVSRKEKRNFPLILESPSPNQTSLYFCASSLSAFGANVLTFGAGSRLTVL.

This clonotype was recorded once. The chain couples TRBV6-5 to TRBJ2-6, with D perhaps TRBD2 (6 bases). The CDR3 contains 17 residues. CDR1 is MNHEY and CDR2 is SVGAGI in the germline V gene. Trimming left V 2 bases short and J 0 bases short, with 11 bases between. The CDR3 DNA reads TGTGCCAGCAGTTACGGGGACTCTAGCTCTGGGGCCAACGTCCTGACTTTC. Amino acid sequence: CASSYGDSSSGANVLTF.